The 25 T cell receptor beta chains given below trace back to one sample, sequenced in a study of blood T cell repertoires in COVID-19. Measured with immunoSEQ multiplex PCR; TCRdb has only the in-frame clones, and not every one. The table lists 390,000 or so clones, about 90% of them singletons. Sequencing was performed on peripheral blood. The receptor set was obtained from a man younger than 35 with active or convalescent COVID-19.

CDR3 region: CASSPSGQGANYGYTF. The CDR3 DNA is TGTGCCAGTAGTCCGAGCGGGCAGGGCGCTAACTATGGCTACACCTTC. The chain couples TRBV19 to TRBJ1-2; tentative D call: TRBD1 (5 bases). V lost 5 bases, J lost 0 bases, and 16 bases lay in between. CDR1 and CDR2 from the germline V gene are LNHDA and SQIVND (reference sequence). The length of the CDR3 is 16 residues.

This clone has a handful of counts. This chain links TRBV19 with TRBJ1-1, with a tentative D call TRBD1 (5 bases). The V and J ends lost 6 bases and 2 bases respectively, with 19 bases between them. CDR3 length: 16 amino acids. Germline-derived CDR1 and CDR2 are LNHDA and SQIVND (reference sequence). The CDR3 region has the DNA TGTGCCAGTAGATGGGCGGGGGGAGGATTCAACACTGAAGCTTTCTTT. This sequence encodes CASRWAGGGFNTEAFF.

Only one count was recorded for this clone. The CDR3 sequence: CASSLDGYTEAFF. The DNA of the CDR3 is TGTGCCAGCAGCTTGGACGGTTACACTGAAGCTTTCTTT. The V call is TRBV5-6, the J call TRBJ1-1; D unresolved. Germline V gives CDR1 SGHDT, CDR2 YYEEEE. This CDR3 has 13 amino acids. Trimming took 0 bases from V and 3 from J, leaving 6 bases between them.

This sequence joins TRBV11-2 and TRBJ1-1; a possible D gene is TRBD1 (5 bases). This CDR3 contains 12 residues. The ends were cut back, 5 bases at V and 11 bases at J, with 15 bases in the middle. The germline CDR1 and CDR2 sequences are SGHAT and FQNNGV. The CDR3 bases are TGTGCCAGCAGCACCTCGCCAGGGTGGGCTTTCTTT. Translated: CASSTSPGWAFF. The full variable domain, with the rest looked up from reference TRBV11-2 and TRBJ1-1, is EAGVAQSPRYKIIEKRQSVAFWCNPISGHATLYWYQQILGQGPKLLIQFQNNGVVDDSQLPKDRFSAERLKGVDSTLKIQPAKLEDSAVYLCASSTSPGWAFFGQGTRLTVV.

The V call is TRBV7-2, the J call TRBJ1-2; D possibly corresponds to TRBD1 (6 bases). Germline values: CDR1 SGHTA, CDR2 FQGNSA. This CDR3 spans 13 amino acids. V was cut by 8 bases and J by 2 bases, with 12 bases left in between. The CDR3, as DNA: TGTGCCAGCGGGTCAGGACAGAACTATGGCTACACCTTC. Amino acid sequence: CASGSGQNYGYTF.

This clone showed up just once. The V and J genes are TRBV4-1 and TRBJ1-1, with D possibly matching TRBD1 (5 bases). Germline CDR1 MGHRA, CDR2 YSYEKL. V lost 5 bases to trimming and J lost 6 bases, with 19 bases between them. The CDR3 spans 15 residues. Here the CDR3 DNA reads TGCGCCAGCAGCAAGGCCCCCGGGGGAATCGCTGAAGCTTTCTTT. Protein product: CASSKAPGGIAEAFF.

This clone showed up just once. The chain combines TRBV5-1 with TRBJ1-2; 9 bases match TRBD1. V trimming: 2 bases; J trimming: 1 base; junction bases outside the gene matches: 18. The CDR3 has 20 amino acids. CDR1 and CDR2 (germline): SGHRS, YFSETQ. CDR3 in amino acids: CASSFGVLGGTGLNNYGYTF. The CDR3 nucleotides are TGCGCCAGCAGCTTCGGCGTCCTTGGTGGGACAGGGCTCAATAACTATGGCTACACCTTC.

Of note for this clone: Other nucleotide sequences in the sample specify the same CDR3. The V and J genes are TRBV19 and TRBJ1-2; D is ambiguous. Germline CDR1 reads LNHDA; CDR2 reads SQIVND (reference sequence). The CDR3 runs 12 residues. V was trimmed by 2 bases and J by 4 bases, leaving 5 bases between them. The CDR3 sequence: CASSISGYGYTF. CDR3 nucleotides: TGTGCCAGTAGTATATCGGGCTATGGCTACACCTTC.

J is TRBJ2-5 and V is TRBV28, with TRBD2 identical over 12 bases. Germline loops: CDR1 MDHEN, CDR2 SYDVKM. CDR3 size: 17 residues. The trim removed 3 bases at V and 0 bases at J, leaving 5 bases unmatched. In nucleotides, the CDR3 is TGTGCCAGCAGTTTCGGACTAGCGGGAATGTACCAAGAGACCCAGTACTTC. It translates to CASSFGLAGMYQETQYF.

The chain carries TRBV6-5 and TRBJ2-1, with 9 bases fitting TRBD1. There are 15 residues in the CDR3. The V and J ends lost 9 bases and 9 bases, in that order; junction bases with no gene match: 15. Looked up from germline, CDR1 is MNHEY and CDR2 is SVGAGI. CDR3 region: CASNHRDRALGEQFF. DNA of the CDR3: TGTGCCAGTAACCACCGGGACAGGGCCTTGGGTGAGCAGTTCTTC.

The J gene is TRBJ2-7, the V gene TRBV7-9; tentative D call: TRBD2 (6 bases). The germline V gene has CDR1 SEHNR and CDR2 FQNEAQ (reference sequence). The CDR3 has 16 residues. Trimming took off 0 bases at V and 1 base at J, with 13 bases between the two ends. CDR3 loop: CASSLAPGLRSYEQYF. The CDR3, as DNA: TGTGCCAGCAGCTTAGCCCCGGGACTCCGGTCCTACGAGCAGTACTTC.

With regard to this clone: Other DNA variants within this sample encode the same CDR3. CDR3 sequence: CASSWTVNTEAFF. The CDR3 region has the DNA TGTGCCAGCAGTTGGACAGTGAACACTGAAGCTTTCTTT. The chain has TRBV6-5 and TRBJ1-1; weak D call: TRBD1 (6 bases). Trimming took off 4 bases at V and 0 bases at J, with 6 bases between the two ends. The CDR3 is 13 amino acids. CDR1 and CDR2 (germline): MNHEY, SVGAGI.

This chain connects TRBV12-3 or TRBV12-4 to TRBJ2-3; the D is unclear. The CDR3 runs to 12 residues. Between the trimmed V and J ends, which lost 5 bases and 4 bases, there was a span of 7 bases. The chain's CDR3 is CASSPFPDTQYF. The CDR3 nucleotides are TGTGCCAGCAGTCCCTTCCCAGATACGCAGTATTTT.

The rearrangement links TRBV3-1 (or the pseudogene TRBV3-2) to TRBJ2-1; D ambiguous. Trimming removed 4 bases from V and 6 bases from J, with 16 bases in between. CDR1 LGHDT and CDR2 YNNKEL come from the germline V gene (reference sequence). The length of the CDR3 is 15 residues. The CDR3 DNA sequence: TGTGCCAGCAGCCGCCTCGCGGCTCCGAGCAATGAGCAGTTCTTC. Residues: CASSRLAAPSNEQFF.

This sequence joins TRBV5-1 and TRBJ1-5; 9 nucleotides align to TRBD1. The CDR3 loop spans 15 amino acids. Germline lookup yields CDR1 SGHRS and CDR2 YFSETQ. V trimming: 0 bases; J trimming: 4 bases; junction bases outside the gene matches: 2. CDR3 sequence (DNA): TGCGCCAGCAGCTTGGGGGACAGGGAAAATCAGCCCCAGCATTTT. As protein: CASSLGDRENQPQHF.

The rearrangement links TRBV18 to TRBJ1-2; no clear D gene. V lost 2 bases to trimming and J lost 8 bases, with 6 bases between them. Per germline, CDR1 KGHSH and CDR2 LQKENI. The CDR3 contains 11 residues. The CDR3 DNA reads as TGTGCCAGCTCACCAGGGGAGGGCTACACCTTC. Translated, it gives CASSPGEGYTF.

The chain is built from TRBV7-2 and TRBJ1-6; 9 bases agree with TRBD1. The V segment lost 5 bases and the J segment 10 bases; nucleotides outside the gene matches: 3. Germline values: CDR1 SGHTA, CDR2 FQGNSA. There are 13 residues in the CDR3. CDR3 nucleotide sequence: TGTGCCAGCAGCCCGGGACAGGGATCACCCCTCCACTTT. The encoded protein is CASSPGQGSPLHF.

J is TRBJ1-1 and V is TRBV7-9; D might be TRBD1 (5 bases). Looked up from germline, CDR1 is SEHNR and CDR2 is FQNEAQ (reference sequence). V dropped 4 bases and J dropped 1 base, with 13 bases sitting between them. CDR3 length equals 15 residues. The CDR3 DNA sequence: TGTGCCAGCAGCTCCCGCCTAGGGGAGAACACTGAAGCTTTCTTT. It yields the protein CASSSRLGENTEAFF.

This sequence joins TRBV5-1 and TRBJ1-1; 7 bases match TRBD1. This CDR3 region has 14 residues. The junction had 9 bases not matched to a gene; V was cut back by 5 bases and J by 5 bases. Germline V gene lookup returns CDR1 SGHRS and CDR2 YFSETQ. The DNA for the CDR3 is TGCGCCAGCAGTCAAGACAGGGTAGAAACTGAAGCTTTCTTT. Amino acid sequence: CASSQDRVETEAFF.

The chain combines TRBV11-2 with TRBJ1-5, with 7 bases lining up with TRBD1. J was trimmed by 6 bases and V by 5 bases; bases with no gene match: 7. CDR3 length: 14 residues. Germline V lookup: CDR1 SGHAT, CDR2 FQNNGV. The CDR3, as DNA: TGTGCCAGCAGCCTCGACAGGGTTGGTCAGCCCCAGCATTTT. It encodes CASSLDRVGQPQHF.

The chain is built from TRBV5-1 and TRBJ1-2; TRBD1 is a possible D gene (6 bases). This CDR3 contains 16 residues. CDR1 SGHRS and CDR2 YFSETQ come from the germline V gene. With 2 bases removed from V and 1 base from J, the gap between germline ends came to 15 bases. For the CDR3, the DNA is TGCGCCAGCAGCTTAGCACCGGGACAAGATAACTATGGCTACACCTTC. It is translated as CASSLAPGQDNYGYTF.

The chain uses TRBV24-1 and TRBJ2-3, with 14 bases lining up with TRBD2. The CDR3 covers 17 residues. The junction had 7 bases not matched to a gene; V was cut back by 3 bases and J by 6 bases. Germline CDR1 and CDR2: KGHDR and SFDVKD. This CDR3 reads CATSDQGLAGAHDTQYF. As DNA, the CDR3 is TGTGCCACCAGTGATCAGGGACTAGCGGGAGCGCACGATACGCAGTATTTT.

Written as DNA, the CDR3 is TGCAGCGTTGCCCCGGACACGTTCTACGAGCAGTACTTC. It is translated as CSVAPDTFYEQYF. V and J are TRBV29-1 and TRBJ2-7; D possibly corresponds to TRBD1 (5 bases). CDR1 and CDR2 from the germline V gene are SQVTM and ANQGSEA. The CDR3 runs 13 residues. The V end lost 4 bases, the J end lost 3 bases, and 13 bases lay between the germline ends.

The gene calls are TRBV5-6 and TRBJ2-3, with TRBD2 matching over 9 bases. This CDR3 contains 16 residues. Unmatched junction bases numbered 4, after V lost 2 bases and J lost 0 bases. Germline V gene lookup returns CDR1 SGHDT and CDR2 YYEEEE. CDR3 region: CASSLRSGGSTDTQYF. In DNA form, the CDR3 reads TGTGCCAGCAGCTTAAGAAGCGGGGGGAGCACAGATACGCAGTATTTT.

In the case of this clone: One end of the junction fails to match germline, which may point to a read error. The J gene is TRBJ1-2, the V gene TRBV28, with 9 bases identical to TRBD1. Germline CDR1 reads MDHEN; CDR2 reads SYDVKM. The CDR3 is 14 residues long. The CDR3 loop reads CASSPPGTGMSLDF. CDR3 DNA: TGTGCCAGCAGCCCGCCGGGGACAGGGATGTCCCTTGACTTC.